The TCR beta chain described here comes from a study of blood T cell repertoires in COVID-19. Whole-study context: COVID-19 samples, acute and convalescent, were from the United States, Italy and Spain. From T cells, B-cell-depleted T cells, or PBMCs came the material, which was cDNA or gDNA.

As handled by the study authors: Using reference gene primer amplification, nucleated cell counts were estimated. Method: immunoSEQ multiplex PCR; TCRdb's copy keeps in-frame clones and lacks some. V and J calls and clone size come straight from that table; D and trimming were deduced from the DNA. Altogether over 35,000 clones are present, roughly nine tenths being singletons, with the ten largest covering 9.2%. Germline V gives CDR1 MNHNS, CDR2 SASEGT. Trimming pared 2 bases from V and 5 bases from J, leaving 14 bases between. This CDR3 is built from 15 residues. This rearrangement joins TRBV6-1 to TRBJ2-3, with D maybe TRBD1 (5 bases). This receptor was taken from a man aged 50 to 59 with active COVID-19. The sequencing sample was made of peripheral blood. In DNA, the CDR3 is TGTGCCAGCAGTGAATCTTGGCGGACAAAAGATACGCAGTATTTT. Translated: CASSESWRTKDTQYF.